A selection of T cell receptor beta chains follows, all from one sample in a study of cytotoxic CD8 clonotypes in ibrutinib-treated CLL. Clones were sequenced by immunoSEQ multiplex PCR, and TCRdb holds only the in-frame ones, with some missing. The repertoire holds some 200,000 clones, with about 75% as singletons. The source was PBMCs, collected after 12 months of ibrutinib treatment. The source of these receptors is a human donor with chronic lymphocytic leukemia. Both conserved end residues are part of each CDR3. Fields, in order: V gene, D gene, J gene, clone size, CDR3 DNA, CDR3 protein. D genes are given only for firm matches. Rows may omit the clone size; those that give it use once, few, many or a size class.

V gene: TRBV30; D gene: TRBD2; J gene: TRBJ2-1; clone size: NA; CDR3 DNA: TGTGCCTGGAGAGATAGGGGACTAGCGGGAGATGAGCAGTTCTTC; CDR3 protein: CAWRDRGLAGDEQFF
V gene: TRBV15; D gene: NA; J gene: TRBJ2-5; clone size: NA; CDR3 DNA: TGTGCCACCAGCAGAGATGTAGGGCTAGGGGAGACCCAGTACTTC; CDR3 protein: CATSRDVGLGETQYF
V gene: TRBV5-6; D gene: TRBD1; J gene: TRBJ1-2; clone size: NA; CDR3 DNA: TGTGCCAGCAGCTTGGCCGGGACAGGCTATGGCTACACCTTC; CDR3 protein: CASSLAGTGYGYTF
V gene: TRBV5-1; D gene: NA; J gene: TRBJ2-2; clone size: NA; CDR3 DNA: TGCGCCAGCCGTCCGGGGATCGCGAACACCGGGGAGCTGTTTTTT; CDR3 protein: CASRPGIANTGELFF
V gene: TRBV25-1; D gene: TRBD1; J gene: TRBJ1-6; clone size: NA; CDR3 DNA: TGTGCCAGCAGTGAATCCAGGGACAGGGGATTCAATTCACCCCTCCACTTT; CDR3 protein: CASSESRDRGFNSPLHF
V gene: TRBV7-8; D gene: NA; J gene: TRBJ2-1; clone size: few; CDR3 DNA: TGTGCCAGCAGCCGCACGGGAACCAGGGTGAATGAGCAGTTCTTC; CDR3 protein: CASSRTGTRVNEQFF
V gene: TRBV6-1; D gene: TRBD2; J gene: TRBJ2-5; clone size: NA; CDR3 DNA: TGTGCCTCGACCGGAGGCGGGGGGGAAACCGCCCAGTACTTC; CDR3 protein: CASTGGGGETAQYF
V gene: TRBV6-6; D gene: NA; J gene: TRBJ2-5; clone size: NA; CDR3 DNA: TGTGCCAGCAGGGCGGGGGCCCTCGAGACCCAGTACTTC; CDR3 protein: CASRAGALETQYF
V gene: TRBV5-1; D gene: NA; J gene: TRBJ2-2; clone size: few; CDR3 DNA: TGCGCCAGCAGCTTCAGCGGCATGGGCACCGGGGAGCTGTTTTTT; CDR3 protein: CASSFSGMGTGELFF
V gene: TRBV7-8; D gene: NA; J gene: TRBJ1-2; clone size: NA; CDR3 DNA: TGTGCCAGCAGCTTAGAGGGGCACCCGTATGGCTACACCTTC; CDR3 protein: CASSLEGHPYGYTF
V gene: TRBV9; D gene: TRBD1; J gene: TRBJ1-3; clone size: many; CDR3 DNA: TGTGCCAGCAGCGGGACAGGGAGCTCTGGAAACACCATATATTTT; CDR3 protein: CASSGTGSSGNTIYF
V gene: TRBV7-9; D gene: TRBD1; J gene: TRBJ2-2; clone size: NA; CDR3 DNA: TGTGCCAGCAGCCGACACAGGGGGAGCAACACCGGGGAGCTGTTTTTT; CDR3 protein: CASSRHRGSNTGELFF
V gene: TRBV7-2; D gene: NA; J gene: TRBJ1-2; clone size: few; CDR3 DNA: TGTGCCAGCAGCTTAGCCTTGAGCCAAGGCTACACCTTC; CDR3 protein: CASSLALSQGYTF
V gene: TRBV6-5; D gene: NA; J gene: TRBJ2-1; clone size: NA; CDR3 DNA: TGTGCCAGCAGTTACTATGGTGAGCAGTTCTTC; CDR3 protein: CASSYYGEQFF
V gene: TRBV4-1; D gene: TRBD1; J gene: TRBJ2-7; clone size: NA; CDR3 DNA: TGCGCCAGCAGCCCTGGGGACAGGGGGTACGAGCAGTACTTC; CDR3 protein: CASSPGDRGYEQYF
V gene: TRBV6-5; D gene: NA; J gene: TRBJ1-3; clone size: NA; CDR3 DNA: TGTGCCAGCAGTTACTCCCGGTTCTCTGGAAACACCATATATTTT; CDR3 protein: CASSYSRFSGNTIYF
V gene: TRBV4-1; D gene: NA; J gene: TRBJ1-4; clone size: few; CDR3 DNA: TGCGCCAGCAGCCAACTACAGGGCGGTGAAAAACTGTTTTTT; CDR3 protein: CASSQLQGGEKLFF
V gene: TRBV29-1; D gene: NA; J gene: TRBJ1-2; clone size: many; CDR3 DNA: TGCAGCGGAACACCTATTAACTGGGGCTACACCTTC; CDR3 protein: CSGTPINWGYTF
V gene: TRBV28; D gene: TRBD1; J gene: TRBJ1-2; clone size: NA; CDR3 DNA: TGTGCCAGCAGTTCTACAGGGGACTCCCTTATTAGCTATGGCTACACCTTC; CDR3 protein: CASSSTGDSLISYGYTF
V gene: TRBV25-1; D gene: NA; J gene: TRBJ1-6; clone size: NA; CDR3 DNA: TGTGCCAGCCAAACGGTGTTCAATTCACCCCTCCACTTT; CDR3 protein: CASQTVFNSPLHF
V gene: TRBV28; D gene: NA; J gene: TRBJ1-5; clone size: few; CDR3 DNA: TGTGCCACCTCTAGGTGGGGTCGCAATCAGCCCCAGCATTTT; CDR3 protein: CATSRWGRNQPQHF
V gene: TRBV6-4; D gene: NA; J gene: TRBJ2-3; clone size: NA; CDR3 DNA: TGTGCCAGCAGTGATGTGGGTTTCGGCACAGATACGCAGTATTTT; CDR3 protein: CASSDVGFGTDTQYF
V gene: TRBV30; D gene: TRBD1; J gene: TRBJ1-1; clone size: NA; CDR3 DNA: TGTGCCTGGACTCGGACAGGGATAGGCGCTGAAGCTTTCTTT; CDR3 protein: CAWTRTGIGAEAFF
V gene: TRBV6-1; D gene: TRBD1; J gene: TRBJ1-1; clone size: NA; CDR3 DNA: TGTGCCAGCAGTGAAGAAACCGGGACAGGGGGCGCCTTCACTGAAGCTTTCTTT; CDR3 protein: CASSEETGTGGAFTEAFF
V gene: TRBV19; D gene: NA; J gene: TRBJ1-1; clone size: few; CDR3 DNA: TGTGCCAGTGCAGGGGAGGTCGCTGAAGCTTTCTTT; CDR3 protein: CASAGEVAEAFF
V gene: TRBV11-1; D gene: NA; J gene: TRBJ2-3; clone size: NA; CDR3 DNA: TGTGCCAGCAGCCCGCGACTGGCACTGGCAGATACGCAGTATTTT; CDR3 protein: CASSPRLALADTQYF
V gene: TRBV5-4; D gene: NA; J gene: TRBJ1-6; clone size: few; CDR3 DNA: TGTGCCAGCAGCTTCAGGGCGGAATTTTCACCCCTCCACTTT; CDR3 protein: CASSFRAEFSPLHF
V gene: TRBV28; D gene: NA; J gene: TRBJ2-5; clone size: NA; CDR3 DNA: TGTGCCAGCAGTTTGGGGACTCCGAATTTTCGGGAGACCCAGTACTTC; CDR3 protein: CASSLGTPNFRETQYF
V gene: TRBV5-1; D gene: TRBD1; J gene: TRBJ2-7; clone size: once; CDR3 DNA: TGCGCCAGCAGCCCCAGGACAGGGGGCAGTTTCGACGAGCAGTACTTC; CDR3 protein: CASSPRTGGSFDEQYF
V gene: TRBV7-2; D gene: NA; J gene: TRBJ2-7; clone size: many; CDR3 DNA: TGTGCCAGCAGCCGGGACACCTACGAGCAGTACTTC; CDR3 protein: CASSRDTYEQYF
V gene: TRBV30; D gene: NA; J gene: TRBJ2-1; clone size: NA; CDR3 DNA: TGTGCCTCTAGGGACGGTTACAATGAGCAGTTCTTC; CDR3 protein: CASRDGYNEQFF
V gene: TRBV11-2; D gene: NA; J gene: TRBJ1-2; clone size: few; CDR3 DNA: TGTGCCAGCAGCTTATCGTGGTCTACGGCCCCAGGAGGGGGCTACACCTTC; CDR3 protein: CASSLSWSTAPGGGYTF
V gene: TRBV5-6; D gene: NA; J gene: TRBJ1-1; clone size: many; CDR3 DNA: TGTGCCAGCAGCCGCCCAGTCCGGGACACTGAAGCTTTCTTT; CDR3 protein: CASSRPVRDTEAFF
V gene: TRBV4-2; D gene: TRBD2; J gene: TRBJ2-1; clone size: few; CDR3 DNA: TGTGCCAGCAGCCAAGGTCGGGGGGGAGTACTAGCAAATGAGCAGTTCTTC; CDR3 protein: CASSQGRGGVLANEQFF
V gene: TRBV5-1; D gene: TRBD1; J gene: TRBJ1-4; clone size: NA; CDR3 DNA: TGCGCCAGCAGCTTGGGTCTCCAGGGGGATGAAAAACTGTTTTTT; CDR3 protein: CASSLGLQGDEKLFF
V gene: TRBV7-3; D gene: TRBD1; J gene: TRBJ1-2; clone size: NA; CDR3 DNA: TGTGCCAGCAGCCCAGGGGGGGACAGGGTTGACGGCTACACCTTC; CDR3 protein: CASSPGGDRVDGYTF
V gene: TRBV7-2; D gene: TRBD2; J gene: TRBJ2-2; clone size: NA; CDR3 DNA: TGTGCCAGCAGCCCATTTCTAGCGGGAGTGGCTGGGGAGCTGTTTTTT; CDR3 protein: CASSPFLAGVAGELFF
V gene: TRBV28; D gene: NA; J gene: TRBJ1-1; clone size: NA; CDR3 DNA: TGTGCCAGTGGGTATAGTCATACGGCCCAAGCTTTCTTT; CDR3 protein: CASGYSHTAQAFF
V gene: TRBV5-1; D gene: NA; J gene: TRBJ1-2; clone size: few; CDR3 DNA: TGCGCCAGCAGCCCCGCGGCTTTCCTCTATGGCTACACCTTC; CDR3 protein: CASSPAAFLYGYTF
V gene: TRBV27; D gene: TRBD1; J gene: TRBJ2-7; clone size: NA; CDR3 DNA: TGTGCCAGCAGTTTCGGGACAGGTGGGTACGAGCAGTACTTC; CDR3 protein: CASSFGTGGYEQYF
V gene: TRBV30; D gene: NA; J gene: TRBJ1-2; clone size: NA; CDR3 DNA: TGTGCCTGGACCCCGGGGAACTATGGCTGCACCTTC; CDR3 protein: CAWTPGNYGCTF
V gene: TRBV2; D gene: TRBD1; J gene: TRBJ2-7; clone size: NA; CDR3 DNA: TGTGCCAGCAGTGAGGAGGACAGGGGATGGGACTTC; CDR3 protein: CASSEEDRGWDF
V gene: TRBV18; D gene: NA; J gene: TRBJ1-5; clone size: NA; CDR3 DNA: TGTGCCAGCTCACCTCTAGGGGCTTCCAATCAGCCCCAGCATTTT; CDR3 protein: CASSPLGASNQPQHF
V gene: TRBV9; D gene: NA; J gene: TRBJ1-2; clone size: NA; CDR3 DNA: TGTGCCAGCAGCCTCACTTCGGGACACGGGAGTTTGGGCTACACCTTC; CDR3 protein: CASSLTSGHGSLGYTF
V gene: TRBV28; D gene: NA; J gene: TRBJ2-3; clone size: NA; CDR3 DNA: TGTGCCAGCAGTTTAGGAGGGGTTCCACAGTATTTT; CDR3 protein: CASSLGGVPQYF
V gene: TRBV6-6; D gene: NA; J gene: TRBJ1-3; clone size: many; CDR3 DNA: TGTGCCAGCCGAACCGGGGGAAGACTTACTGGAAACACCATATATTTT; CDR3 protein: CASRTGGRLTGNTIYF
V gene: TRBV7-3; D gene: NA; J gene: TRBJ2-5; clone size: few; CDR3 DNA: TGTGCCAGCAGCTTAACACGGGACCAAGAGACCCAGTACTTC; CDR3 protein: CASSLTRDQETQYF
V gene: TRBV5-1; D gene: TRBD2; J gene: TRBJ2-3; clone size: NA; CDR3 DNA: TGCGCCAGCAGCTTATCTAGCGGGGGGGCAACAGATACGCAGTATTTT; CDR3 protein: CASSLSSGGATDTQYF
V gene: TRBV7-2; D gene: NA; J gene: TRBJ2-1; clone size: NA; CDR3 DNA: TGTGCCAGCAGCTTAGTTCTGGGAGGCGGTCCACCGGGCAATGAGCAGTTCTTC; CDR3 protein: CASSLVLGGGPPGNEQFF
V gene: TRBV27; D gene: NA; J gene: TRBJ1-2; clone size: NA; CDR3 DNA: TGTGCCAGCAGTTTGGGGACCCGGGGACTGGGACTAACAGGGGGCTACACCTTC; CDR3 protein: CASSLGTRGLGLTGGYTF
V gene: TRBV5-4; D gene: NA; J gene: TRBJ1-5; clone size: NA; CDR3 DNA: TGTGCCAGCAGCGCCGGCGGGGGTAGCAATCAGCCCCAGCATTTT; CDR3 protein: CASSAGGGSNQPQHF
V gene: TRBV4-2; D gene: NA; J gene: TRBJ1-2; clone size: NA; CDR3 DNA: TGTGCCAGCAGCCAAGTATCAGGACACTATGGCTACACCTTC; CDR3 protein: CASSQVSGHYGYTF
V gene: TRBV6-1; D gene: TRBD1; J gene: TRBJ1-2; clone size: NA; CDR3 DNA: TGTGCCAGCATTAGGACAGGGGCAAACTATGGCTACACCTTC; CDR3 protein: CASIRTGANYGYTF
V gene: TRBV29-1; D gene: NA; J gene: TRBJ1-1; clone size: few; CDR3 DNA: TGCAGCGCCGGTGGAGTCGACACTGAAGCTTTCTTT; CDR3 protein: CSAGGVDTEAFF
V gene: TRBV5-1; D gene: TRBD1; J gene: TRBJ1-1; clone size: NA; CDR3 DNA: TGCGCCAGCAGCCAGACCCAGGGGGCTAACACTGAAGCTTTCTTT; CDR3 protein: CASSQTQGANTEAFF
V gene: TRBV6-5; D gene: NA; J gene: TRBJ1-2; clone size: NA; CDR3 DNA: TGTGCCAGCACCAACCACGCAGGGGCCCTCTATGGCTACACCTTC; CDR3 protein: CASTNHAGALYGYTF
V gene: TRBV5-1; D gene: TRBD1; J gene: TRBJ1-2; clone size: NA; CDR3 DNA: TGCGCCAGCAAGACAGGGGGCAGAGGCTACACCTTC; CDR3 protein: CASKTGGRGYTF
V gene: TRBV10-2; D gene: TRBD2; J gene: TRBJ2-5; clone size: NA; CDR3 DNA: TGCGCCAGCAGTGGAGGAATCGGGGGGACCTGGTCCCCAGAGACCCAGTACTTC; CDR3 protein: CASSGGIGGTWSPETQYF
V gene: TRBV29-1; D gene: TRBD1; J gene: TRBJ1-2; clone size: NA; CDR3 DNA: TGCAGCGTTAAACGGGACAGGGACAATGGCTACACCTTC; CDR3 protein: CSVKRDRDNGYTF